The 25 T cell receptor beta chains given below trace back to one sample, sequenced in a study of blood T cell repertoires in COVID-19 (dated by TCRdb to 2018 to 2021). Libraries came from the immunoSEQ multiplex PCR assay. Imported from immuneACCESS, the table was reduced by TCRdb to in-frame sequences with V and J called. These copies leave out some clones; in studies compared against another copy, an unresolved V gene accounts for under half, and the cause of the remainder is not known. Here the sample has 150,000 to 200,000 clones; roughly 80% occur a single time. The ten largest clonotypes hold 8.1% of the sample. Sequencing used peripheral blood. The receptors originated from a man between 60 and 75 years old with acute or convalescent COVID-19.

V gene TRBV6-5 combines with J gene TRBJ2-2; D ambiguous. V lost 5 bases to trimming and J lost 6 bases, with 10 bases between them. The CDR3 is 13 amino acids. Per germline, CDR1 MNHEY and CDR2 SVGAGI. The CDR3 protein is CASSIPGPGELFF. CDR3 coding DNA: TGTGCCAGCAGTATACCGGGTCCCGGGGAGCTGTTTTTT.

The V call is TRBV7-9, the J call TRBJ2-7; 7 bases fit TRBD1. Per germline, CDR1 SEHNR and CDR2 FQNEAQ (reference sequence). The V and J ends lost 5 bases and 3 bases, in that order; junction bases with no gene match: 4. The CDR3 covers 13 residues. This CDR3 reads CASSPGQNYEQYF. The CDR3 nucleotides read TGTGCCAGCAGCCCGGGACAGAACTACGAGCAGTACTTC.

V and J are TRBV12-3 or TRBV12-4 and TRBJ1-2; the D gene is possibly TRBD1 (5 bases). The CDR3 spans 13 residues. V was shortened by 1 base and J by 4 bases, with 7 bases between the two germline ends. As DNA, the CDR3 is TGTGCCAGCAGTTTAGGCGGGGGCTATGGCTACACCTTC. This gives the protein CASSLGGGYGYTF.

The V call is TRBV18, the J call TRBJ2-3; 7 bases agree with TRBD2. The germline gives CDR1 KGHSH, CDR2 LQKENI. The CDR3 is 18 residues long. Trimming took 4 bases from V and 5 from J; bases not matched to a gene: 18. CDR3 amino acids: CASSRSQVLAGLRDTQYF. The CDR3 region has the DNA TGTGCCAGCTCACGTAGTCAGGTGTTAGCGGGCCTTAGAGATACGCAGTATTTT.

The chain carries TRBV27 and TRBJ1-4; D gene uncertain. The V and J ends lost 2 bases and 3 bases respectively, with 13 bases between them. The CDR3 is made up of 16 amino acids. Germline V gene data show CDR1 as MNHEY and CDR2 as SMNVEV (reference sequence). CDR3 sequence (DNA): TGTGCCAGCAGTTTAAGCGGGTATTCGTCTAATGAAAAACTGTTTTTT. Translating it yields CASSLSGYSSNEKLFF. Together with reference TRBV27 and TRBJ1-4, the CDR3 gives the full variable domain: EAQVTQNPRYLITVTGKKLTVTCSQNMNHEYMSWYRQDPGLGLRQIYYSMNVEVTDKGDVPEGYKVSRKEKRNFPLILESPSPNQTSLYFCASSLSGYSSNEKLFFGSGTQLSVL.

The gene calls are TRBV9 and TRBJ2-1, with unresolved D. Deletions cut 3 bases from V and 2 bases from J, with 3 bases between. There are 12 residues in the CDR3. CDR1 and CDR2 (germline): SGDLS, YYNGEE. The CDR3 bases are TGTGCCAGCAGCGACACCTACAATGAGCAGTTCTTC. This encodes CASSDTYNEQFF.

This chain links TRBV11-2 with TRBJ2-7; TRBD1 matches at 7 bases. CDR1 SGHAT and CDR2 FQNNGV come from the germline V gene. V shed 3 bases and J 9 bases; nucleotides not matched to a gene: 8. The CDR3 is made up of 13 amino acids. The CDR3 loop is CASSFQGVEGQYF. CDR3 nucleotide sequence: TGTGCCAGCAGCTTCCAGGGGGTTGAGGGGCAGTACTTC.

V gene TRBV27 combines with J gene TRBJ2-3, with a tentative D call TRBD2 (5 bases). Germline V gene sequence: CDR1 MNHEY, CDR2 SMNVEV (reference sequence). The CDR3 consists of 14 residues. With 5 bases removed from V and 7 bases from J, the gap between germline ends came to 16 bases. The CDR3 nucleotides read TGTGCCAGCAGTAAATTATCCCCCGGGAATACGCAGTATTTT. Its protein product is CASSKLSPGNTQYF.

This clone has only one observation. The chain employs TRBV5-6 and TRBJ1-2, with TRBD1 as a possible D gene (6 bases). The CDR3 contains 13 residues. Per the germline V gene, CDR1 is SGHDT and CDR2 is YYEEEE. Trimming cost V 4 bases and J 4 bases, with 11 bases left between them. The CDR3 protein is CASSATGPYGYTF. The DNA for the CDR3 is TGTGCCAGCAGCGCGACAGGTCCCTATGGCTACACCTTC.

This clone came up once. CDR3: CASSAARVANTEAFF. DNA of the CDR3: TGTGCCAGCAGTGCAGCCAGGGTCGCGAACACTGAAGCTTTCTTT. The chain combines TRBV27 with TRBJ1-1; a weak D match, TRBD1 (5 bases). Germline-derived CDR1 and CDR2 are MNHEY and SMNVEV (reference sequence). The CDR3 is made up of 15 amino acids. V was shortened by 5 bases and J by 1 base, with 14 bases between the two germline ends.

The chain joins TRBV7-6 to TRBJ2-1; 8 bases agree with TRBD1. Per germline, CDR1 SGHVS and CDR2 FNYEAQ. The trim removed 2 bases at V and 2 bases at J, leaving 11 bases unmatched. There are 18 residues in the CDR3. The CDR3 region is CASSLLGQGSPTYNEQFF. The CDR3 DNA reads TGTGCCAGCAGCTTATTAGGACAGGGATCCCCTACCTACAATGAGCAGTTCTTC.

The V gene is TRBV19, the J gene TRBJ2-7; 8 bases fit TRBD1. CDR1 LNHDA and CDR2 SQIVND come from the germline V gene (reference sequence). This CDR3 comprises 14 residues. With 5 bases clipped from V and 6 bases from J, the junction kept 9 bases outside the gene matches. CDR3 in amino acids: CASSLDRAGSEQYF. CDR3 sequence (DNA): TGTGCCAGTAGTTTGGACAGGGCCGGCTCCGAGCAGTACTTC.

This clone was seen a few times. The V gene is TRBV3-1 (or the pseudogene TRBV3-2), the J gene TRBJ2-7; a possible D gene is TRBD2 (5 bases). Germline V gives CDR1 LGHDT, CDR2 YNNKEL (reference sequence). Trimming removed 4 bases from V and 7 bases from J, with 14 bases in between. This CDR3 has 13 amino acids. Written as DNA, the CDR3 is TGTGCCAGCAGCCCGGTAGGAGGCGCTGAGCAGTACTTC. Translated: CASSPVGGAEQYF.

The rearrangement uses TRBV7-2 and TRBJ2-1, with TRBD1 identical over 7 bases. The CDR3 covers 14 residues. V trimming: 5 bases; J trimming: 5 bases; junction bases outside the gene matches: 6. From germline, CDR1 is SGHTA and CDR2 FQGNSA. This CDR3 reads CASSTRTGHNEQFF. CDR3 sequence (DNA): TGTGCCAGCAGCACTCGGACAGGACACAATGAGCAGTTCTTC. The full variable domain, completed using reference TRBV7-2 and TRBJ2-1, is GAGVSQSPSNKVTEKGKDVELRCDPISGHTALYWYRQSLGQGLEFLIYFQGNSAPDKSGLPSDRFSAERTGGSVSTLTIQRTQQEDSAVYLCASSTRTGHNEQFFGPGTRLTVL.

This chain's CDR3 is CASSFPGLATYGYTF. The CDR3 coding sequence is TGTGCCAGCAGCTTTCCGGGACTGGCAACTTATGGCTACACCTTC. The V and J genes are TRBV7-2 and TRBJ1-2; the D gene is possibly TRBD1 (5 bases). This CDR3 is 15 amino acids long. Germline assignment: CDR1 SGHTA and CDR2 FQGNSA. V gave up 3 bases and J gave up 5 bases, with 16 bases separating them.

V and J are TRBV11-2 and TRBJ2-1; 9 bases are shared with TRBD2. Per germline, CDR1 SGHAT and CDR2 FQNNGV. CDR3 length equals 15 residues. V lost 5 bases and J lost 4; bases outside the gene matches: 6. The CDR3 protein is CASSLSGGAYNEQFF. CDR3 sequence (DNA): TGTGCCAGCAGCCTTAGCGGGGGAGCTTACAATGAGCAGTTCTTC.

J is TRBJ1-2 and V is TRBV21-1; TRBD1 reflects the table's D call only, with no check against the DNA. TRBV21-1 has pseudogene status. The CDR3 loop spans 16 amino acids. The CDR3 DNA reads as TGTGCCAGCAGCCGGACCGGGACAGCCGCTAACTATGGCTACACCTTC. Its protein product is CASSRTGTAANYGYTF.

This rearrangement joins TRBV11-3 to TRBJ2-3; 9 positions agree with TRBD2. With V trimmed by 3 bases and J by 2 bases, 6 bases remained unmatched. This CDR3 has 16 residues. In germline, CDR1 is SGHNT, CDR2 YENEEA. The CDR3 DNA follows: TGTGCCAGCAGCTTCGGTGGCGGGGGGGACACAGATACGCAGTATTTT. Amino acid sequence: CASSFGGGGDTDTQYF.

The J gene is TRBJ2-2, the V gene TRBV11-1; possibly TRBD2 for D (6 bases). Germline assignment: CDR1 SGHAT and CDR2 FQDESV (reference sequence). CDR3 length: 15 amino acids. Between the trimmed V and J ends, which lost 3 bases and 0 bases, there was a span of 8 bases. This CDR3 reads CASSFGGPNTGELFF. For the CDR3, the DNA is TGTGCCAGCAGCTTCGGGGGACCGAACACCGGGGAGCTGTTTTTT. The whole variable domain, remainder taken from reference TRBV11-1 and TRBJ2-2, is EAEVAQSPRYKITEKSQAVAFWCDPISGHATLYWYRQILGQGPELLVQFQDESVVDDSQLPKDRFSAERLKGVDSTLKIQPAELGDSAMYLCASSFGGPNTGELFFGEGSRLTVL.

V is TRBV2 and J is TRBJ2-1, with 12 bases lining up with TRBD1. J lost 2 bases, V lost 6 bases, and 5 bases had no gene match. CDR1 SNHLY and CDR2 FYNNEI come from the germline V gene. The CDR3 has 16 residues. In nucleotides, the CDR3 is TGTGCCAGCAGCTTAGGGACAGGGGGCACCTACAATGAGCAGTTCTTC. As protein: CASSLGTGGTYNEQFF.

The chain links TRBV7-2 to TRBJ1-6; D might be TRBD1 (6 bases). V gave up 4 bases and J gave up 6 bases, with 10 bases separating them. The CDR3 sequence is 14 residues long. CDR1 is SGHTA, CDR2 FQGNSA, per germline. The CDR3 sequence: CASSSDRPNSPLHF. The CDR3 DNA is TGTGCCAGCAGCTCAGACAGGCCTAATTCACCCCTCCACTTT.

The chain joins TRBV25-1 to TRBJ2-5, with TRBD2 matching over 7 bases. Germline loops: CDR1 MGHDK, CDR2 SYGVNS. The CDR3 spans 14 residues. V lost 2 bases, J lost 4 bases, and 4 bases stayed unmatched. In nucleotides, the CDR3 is TGTGCCAGCAGTGAACGGGAGGTTATAGAGACCCAGTACTTC. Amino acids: CASSEREVIETQYF. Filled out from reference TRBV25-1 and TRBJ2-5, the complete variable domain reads EADIYQTPRYLVIGTGKKITLECSQTMGHDKMYWYQQDPGMELHLIHYSYGVNSTEKGDLSSESTVSRIRTEHFPLTLESARPSHTSQYLCASSEREVIETQYFGPGTRLLVL.

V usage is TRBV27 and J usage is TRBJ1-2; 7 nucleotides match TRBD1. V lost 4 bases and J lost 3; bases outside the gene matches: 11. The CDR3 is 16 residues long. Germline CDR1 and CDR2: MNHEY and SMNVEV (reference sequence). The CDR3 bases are TGTGCCAGCAGTTCCCCCTCCCGGGGACAGCACTATGGCTACACCTTC. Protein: CASSSPSRGQHYGYTF.

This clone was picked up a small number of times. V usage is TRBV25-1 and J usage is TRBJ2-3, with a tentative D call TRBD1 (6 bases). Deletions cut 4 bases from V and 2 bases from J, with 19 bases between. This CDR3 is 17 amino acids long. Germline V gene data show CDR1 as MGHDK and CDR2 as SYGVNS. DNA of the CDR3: TGTGCCAGCAGTGGACAGGTACGGGGAGCATACACAGATACGCAGTATTTT. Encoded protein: CASSGQVRGAYTDTQYF.

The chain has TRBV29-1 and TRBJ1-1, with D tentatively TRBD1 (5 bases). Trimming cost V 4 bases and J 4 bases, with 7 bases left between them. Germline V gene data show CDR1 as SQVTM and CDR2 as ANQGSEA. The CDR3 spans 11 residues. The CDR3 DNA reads TGCAGCGTTGTAGGGGTCACTGAAGCTTTCTTT. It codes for CSVVGVTEAFF.